Reported below is one TCR beta chain. The table came from immunoSEQ multiplex PCR; TCRdb's copy has only in-frame clones and leaves some out. The data show approximately 230,000 clones, roughly 87% seen once. Germline-derived CDR1 and CDR2 are SGHNT and YYREEE (reference sequence). With V trimmed by 2 bases and J by 9 bases, 6 bases remained unmatched. This CDR3 is 14 amino acids long. The data are from a study of blood T cell repertoires in COVID-19. The origin of this receptor is a man younger than 30 with active or convalescent COVID-19. The sequenced sample was peripheral blood. The J gene is TRBJ2-1, the V gene TRBV5-4; TRBD2 matches 9 bases. The CDR3: CASSFSGSKVEQFF. The CDR3 DNA reads TGTGCCAGCAGCTTTAGCGGGAGTAAGGTTGAGCAGTTCTTC.